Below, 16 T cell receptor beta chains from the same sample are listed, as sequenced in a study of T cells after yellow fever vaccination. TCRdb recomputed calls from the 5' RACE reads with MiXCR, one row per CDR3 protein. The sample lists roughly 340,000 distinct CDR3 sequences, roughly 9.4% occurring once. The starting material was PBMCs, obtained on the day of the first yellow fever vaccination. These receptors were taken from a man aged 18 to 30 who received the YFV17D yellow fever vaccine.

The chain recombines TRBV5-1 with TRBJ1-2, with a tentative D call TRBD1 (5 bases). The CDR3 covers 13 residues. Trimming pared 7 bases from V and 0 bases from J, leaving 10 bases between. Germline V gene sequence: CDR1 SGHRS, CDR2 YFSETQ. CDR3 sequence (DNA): TGCGCCAGCCGGGAACAGGCTAACTATGGCTACACCTTC. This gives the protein CASREQANYGYTF.

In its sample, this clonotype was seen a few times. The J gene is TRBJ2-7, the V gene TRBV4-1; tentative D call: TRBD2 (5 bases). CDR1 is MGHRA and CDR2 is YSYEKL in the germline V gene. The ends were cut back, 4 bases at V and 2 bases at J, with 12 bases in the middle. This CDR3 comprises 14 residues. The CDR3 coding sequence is TGCGCCAGCAGCCTTAGACTGGGAGCCTACGAGCAGTACTTC. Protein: CASSLRLGAYEQYF.

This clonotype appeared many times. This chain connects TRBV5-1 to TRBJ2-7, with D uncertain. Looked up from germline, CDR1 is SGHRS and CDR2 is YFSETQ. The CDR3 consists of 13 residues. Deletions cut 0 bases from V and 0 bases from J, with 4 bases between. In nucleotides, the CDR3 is TGCGCCAGCAGCTTGGATCCCTCCTACGAGCAGTACTTC. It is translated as CASSLDPSYEQYF. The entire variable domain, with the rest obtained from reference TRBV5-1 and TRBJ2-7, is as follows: KAGVTQTPRYLIKTRGQQVTLSCSPISGHRSVSWYQQTPGQGLQFLFEYFSETQRNKGNFPGRFSGRQFSNSRSEMNVSTLELGDSALYLCASSLDPSYEQYFGPGTRLTVT.

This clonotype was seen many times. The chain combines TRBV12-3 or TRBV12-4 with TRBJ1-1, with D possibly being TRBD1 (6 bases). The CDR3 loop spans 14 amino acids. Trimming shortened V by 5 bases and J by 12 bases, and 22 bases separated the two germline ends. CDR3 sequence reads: CASSHREAAVLTFF. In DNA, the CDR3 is TGTGCCAGCAGTCACAGGGAGGCGGCGGTCTTGACTTTCTTT.

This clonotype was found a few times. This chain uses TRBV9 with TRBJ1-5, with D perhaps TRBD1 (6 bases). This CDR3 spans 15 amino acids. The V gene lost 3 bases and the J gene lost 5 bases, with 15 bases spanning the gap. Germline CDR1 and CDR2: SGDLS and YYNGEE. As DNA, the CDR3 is TGTGCCAGCAGCGCGGGCGTGGGGGCCCATCAGCCCCAGCATTTT. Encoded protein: CASSAGVGAHQPQHF.

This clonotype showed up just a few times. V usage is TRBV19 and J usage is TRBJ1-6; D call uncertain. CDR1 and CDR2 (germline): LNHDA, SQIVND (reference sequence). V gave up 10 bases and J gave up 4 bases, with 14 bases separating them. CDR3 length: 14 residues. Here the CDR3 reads CATAWRPYNSPLHF. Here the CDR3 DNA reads TGTGCCACCGCGTGGCGCCCATATAATTCACCCCTCCACTTT.

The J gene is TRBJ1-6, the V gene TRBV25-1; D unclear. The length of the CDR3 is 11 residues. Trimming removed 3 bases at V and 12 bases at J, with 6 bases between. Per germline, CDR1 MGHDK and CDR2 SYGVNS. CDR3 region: CASSDGRPLHF. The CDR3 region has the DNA TGTGCCAGCAGTGATGGTAGACCCCTCCACTTT.

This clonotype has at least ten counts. CDR3 in amino acids: CASSLNIGDTAGELFF. CDR3 sequence (DNA): TGTGCCAGCAGCTTAAATATTGGGGACACGGCCGGGGAGCTGTTTTTT. The chain is built from TRBV7-6 and TRBJ2-2; possible D gene TRBD1, 6 bases. CDR3 length: 16 residues. Trimming cost V 2 bases and J 6 bases, with 16 bases left between them. Germline V lookup: CDR1 SGHVS, CDR2 FNYEAQ.

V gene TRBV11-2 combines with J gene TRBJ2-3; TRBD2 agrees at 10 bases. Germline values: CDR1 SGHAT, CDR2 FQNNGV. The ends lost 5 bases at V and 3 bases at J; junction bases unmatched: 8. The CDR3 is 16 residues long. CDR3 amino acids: CASSPGSGGATDTQYF. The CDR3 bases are TGTGCCAGCAGCCCCGGGAGCGGGGGGGCTACAGATACGCAGTATTTT.

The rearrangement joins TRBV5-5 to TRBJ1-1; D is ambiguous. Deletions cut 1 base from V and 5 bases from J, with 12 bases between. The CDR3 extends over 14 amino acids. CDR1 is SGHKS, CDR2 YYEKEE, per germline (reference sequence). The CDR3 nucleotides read TGTGCCAGCAGCTTGTGGGGTGTCGGGACTGAAGCTTTCTTT. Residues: CASSLWGVGTEAFF.

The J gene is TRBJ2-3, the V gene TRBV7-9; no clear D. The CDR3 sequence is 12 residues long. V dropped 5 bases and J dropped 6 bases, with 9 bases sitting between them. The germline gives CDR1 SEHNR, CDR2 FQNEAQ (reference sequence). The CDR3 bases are TGTGCCAGCAGCGCAAGGGTGGATACGCAGTATTTT. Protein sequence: CASSARVDTQYF.

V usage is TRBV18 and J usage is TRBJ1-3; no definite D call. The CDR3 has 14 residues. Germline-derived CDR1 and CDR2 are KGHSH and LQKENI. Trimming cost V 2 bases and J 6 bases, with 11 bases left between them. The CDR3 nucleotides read TGTGCCAGCTCACCAGGTCCCCTTATAAACACCATATATTTT. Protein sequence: CASSPGPLINTIYF.

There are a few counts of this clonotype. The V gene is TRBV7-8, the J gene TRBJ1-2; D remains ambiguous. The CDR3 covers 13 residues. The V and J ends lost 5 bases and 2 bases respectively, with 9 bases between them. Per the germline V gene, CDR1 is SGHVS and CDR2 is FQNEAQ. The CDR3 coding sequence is TGTGCCAGCAGCCCGGGAGAAAACTATGGCTACACCTTC. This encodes CASSPGENYGYTF.

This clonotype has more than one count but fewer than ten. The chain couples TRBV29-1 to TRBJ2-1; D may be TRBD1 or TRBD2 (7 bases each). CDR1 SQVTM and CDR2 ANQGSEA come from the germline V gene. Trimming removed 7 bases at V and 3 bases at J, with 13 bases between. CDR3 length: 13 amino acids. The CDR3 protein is CSAGQRGYNEQFF. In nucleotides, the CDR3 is TGCAGCGCGGGACAGCGGGGCTACAATGAGCAGTTCTTC.

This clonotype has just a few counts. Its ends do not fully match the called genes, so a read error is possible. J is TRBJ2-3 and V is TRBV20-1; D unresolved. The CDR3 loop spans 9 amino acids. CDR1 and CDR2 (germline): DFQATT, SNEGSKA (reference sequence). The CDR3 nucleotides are TGCAGTGCTAGACGGACCGGGCTTTTT. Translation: CSARRTGLF.

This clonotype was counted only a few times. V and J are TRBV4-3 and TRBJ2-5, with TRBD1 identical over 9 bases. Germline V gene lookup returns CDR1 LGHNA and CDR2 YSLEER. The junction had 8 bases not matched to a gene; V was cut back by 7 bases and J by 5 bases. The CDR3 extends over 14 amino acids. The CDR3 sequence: CASTPGTGMETQYF. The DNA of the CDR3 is TGCGCCAGCACCCCCGGGACAGGGATGGAGACCCAGTACTTC.